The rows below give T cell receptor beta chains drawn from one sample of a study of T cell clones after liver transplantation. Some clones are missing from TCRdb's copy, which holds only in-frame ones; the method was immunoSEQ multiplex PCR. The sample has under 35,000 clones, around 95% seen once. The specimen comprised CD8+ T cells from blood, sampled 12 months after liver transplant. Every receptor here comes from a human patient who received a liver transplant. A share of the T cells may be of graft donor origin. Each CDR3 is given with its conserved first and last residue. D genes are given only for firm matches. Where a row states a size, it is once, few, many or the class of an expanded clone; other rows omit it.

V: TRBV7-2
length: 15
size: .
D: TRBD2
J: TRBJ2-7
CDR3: CASSVEGSGRYEQYF
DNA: TGTGCCAGCAGCGTTGAAGGGAGCGGGAGGTACGAGCAGTACTTC

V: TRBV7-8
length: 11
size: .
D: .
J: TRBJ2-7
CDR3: CASSLNYEQYF
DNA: TGTGCCAGCAGCTTAAACTACGAGCAGTACTTC

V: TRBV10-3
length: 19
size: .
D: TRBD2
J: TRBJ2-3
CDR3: CAISASGLAGEISTDTQYF
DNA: TGTGCCATCAGCGCATCCGGACTAGCGGGAGAGATTAGCACAGATACGCAGTATTTT

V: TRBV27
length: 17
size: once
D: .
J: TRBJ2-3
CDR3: CASSSLRSGGRTDTQYF
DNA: TGTGCCAGCAGTTCCCTCAGATCCGGGGGCCGCACAGATACGCAGTATTTT

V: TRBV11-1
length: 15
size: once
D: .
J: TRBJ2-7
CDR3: CASSLWAGEGYEQYF
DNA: TGTGCCAGCAGCTTGTGGGCAGGGGAAGGGTACGAGCAGTACTTC

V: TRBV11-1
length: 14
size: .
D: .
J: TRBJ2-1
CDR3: CASSLRGPMNEQFF
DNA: TGTGCCAGCAGCTTACGGGGTCCAATGAATGAGCAGTTCTTC

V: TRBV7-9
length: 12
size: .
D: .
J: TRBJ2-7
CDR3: CASSLGRYEQYF
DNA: TGTGCCAGCAGCTTAGGTCGCTACGAGCAGTACTTC

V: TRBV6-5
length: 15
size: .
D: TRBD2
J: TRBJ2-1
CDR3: CASSYGAGRYNEQFF
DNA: TGTGCCAGCAGTTATGGAGCGGGGCGCTACAATGAGCAGTTCTTC

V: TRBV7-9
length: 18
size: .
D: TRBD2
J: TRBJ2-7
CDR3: CASSPKPGLAVSEYEQYF
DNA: TGTGCCAGCAGCCCGAAGCCGGGACTAGCTGTCTCCGAGTACGAGCAGTACTTC

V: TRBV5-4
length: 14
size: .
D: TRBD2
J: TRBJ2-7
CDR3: CASSRGERDYEQYF
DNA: TGTGCCAGCAGTCGGGGGGAGCGAGATTACGAGCAGTACTTC

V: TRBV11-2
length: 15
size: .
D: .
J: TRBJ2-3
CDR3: CASSVTYRAADTQYF
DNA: TGTGCCAGCAGCGTTACGTACAGGGCGGCAGATACGCAGTATTTT

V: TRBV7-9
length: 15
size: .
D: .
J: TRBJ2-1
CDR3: CASSSGQGSGSSQFF
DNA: TGTGCCAGCAGCTCCGGACAGGGTAGCGGGAGTTCCCAGTTCTTC

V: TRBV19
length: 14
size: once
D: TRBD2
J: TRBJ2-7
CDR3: CASSITAGAYEQYF
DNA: TGTGCCAGTAGTATAACAGCGGGGGCCTACGAGCAGTACTTC

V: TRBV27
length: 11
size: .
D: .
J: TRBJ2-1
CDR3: CASRSYNEQFF
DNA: TGTGCCAGCAGGAGCTACAATGAGCAGTTCTTC

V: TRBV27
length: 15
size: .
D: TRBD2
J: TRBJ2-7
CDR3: CASRLAGGPVDEQYF
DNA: TGTGCCAGCAGGTTAGCGGGAGGGCCTGTCGACGAGCAGTACTTC

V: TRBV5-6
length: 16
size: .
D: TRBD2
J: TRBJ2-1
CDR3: CASSPEGTSGHLEQFF
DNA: TGTGCCAGCAGCCCGGAGGGGACTAGCGGACACTTAGAGCAGTTCTTC

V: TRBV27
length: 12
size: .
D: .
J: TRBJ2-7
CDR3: CASRDNPYEQYF
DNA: TGTGCCAGCCGGGACAACCCCTACGAGCAGTACTTC

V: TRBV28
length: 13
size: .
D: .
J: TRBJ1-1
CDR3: CASSLGWNTEAFF
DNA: TGTGCCAGCAGTTTAGGCTGGAACACTGAAGCTTTCTTT

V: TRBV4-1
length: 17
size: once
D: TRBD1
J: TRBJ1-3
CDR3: CASTKESRDRIGNTIYF
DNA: TGCGCCAGCACCAAAGAATCCCGGGACAGAATTGGAAACACCATATATTTT

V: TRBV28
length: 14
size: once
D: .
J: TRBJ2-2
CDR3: CASQGGINTGELFF
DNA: TGTGCCAGCCAGGGTGGTATAAACACCGGGGAGCTGTTTTTT

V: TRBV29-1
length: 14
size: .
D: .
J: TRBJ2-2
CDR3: CSVLVATRPGELFF
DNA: TGCAGCGTCCTCGTGGCGACAAGGCCCGGGGAGCTGTTTTTT

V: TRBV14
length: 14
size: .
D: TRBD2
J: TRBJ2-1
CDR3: CASSQWTSGIEQFF
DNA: TGTGCCAGCAGCCAGTGGACTAGCGGGATTGAGCAGTTCTTC

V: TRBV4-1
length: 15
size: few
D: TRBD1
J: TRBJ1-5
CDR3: CASSKNSGGNQPQHF
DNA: TGCGCCAGCAGCAAAAATTCAGGGGGTAATCAGCCCCAGCATTTT

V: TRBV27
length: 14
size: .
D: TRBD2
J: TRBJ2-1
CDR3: CASSRYRTSDEQFF
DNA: TGTGCCAGCAGTCGCTACCGGACTAGCGATGAGCAGTTCTTC

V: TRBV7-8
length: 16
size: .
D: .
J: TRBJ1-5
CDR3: CASSLGVGMSNQPQHF
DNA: TGTGCCAGCAGCTTAGGAGTGGGGATGAGCAATCAGCCCCAGCATTTT

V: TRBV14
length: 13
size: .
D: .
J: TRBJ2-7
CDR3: CASSQGSHYEQYF
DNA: TGTGCCAGCAGCCAAGGTAGCCATTACGAGCAGTACTTC

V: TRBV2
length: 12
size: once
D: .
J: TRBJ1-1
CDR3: CASIPSLSEAFF
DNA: TGTGCCAGCATCCCGTCTCTCTCTGAAGCTTTCTTT